Reported below is one T cell receptor (beta chain). These data belong to a study of blood T cells in healthy people across ages. Together with a sample-barcoded 5' primer, a J-beta primer mix was included in a second PCR lasting roughly 6 to 12 cycles. TCRdb called the 5' RACE reads again in MiXCR, with one record for every CDR3 protein. The sample records 1.5 million to 2 million distinct CDR3 sequences, 28% being singletons. CDR1 and CDR2 from the germline V gene are SGHRS and YFSETQ. This CDR3 has 15 residues. Trimming at V came to 2 bases and at J to 6 bases, leaving 10 bases not matched to a gene.

The sequenced sample was blood. The receptor's source is a woman aged 25 to 45 in good health. The genes are TRBV5-1 and TRBJ1-2; TRBD1 matches 7 bases. The CDR3 is CASSLRQGSQHGYTF. The CDR3 DNA reads as TGCGCCAGCAGCTTAAGACAGGGTAGTCAGCATGGCTACACCTTC.